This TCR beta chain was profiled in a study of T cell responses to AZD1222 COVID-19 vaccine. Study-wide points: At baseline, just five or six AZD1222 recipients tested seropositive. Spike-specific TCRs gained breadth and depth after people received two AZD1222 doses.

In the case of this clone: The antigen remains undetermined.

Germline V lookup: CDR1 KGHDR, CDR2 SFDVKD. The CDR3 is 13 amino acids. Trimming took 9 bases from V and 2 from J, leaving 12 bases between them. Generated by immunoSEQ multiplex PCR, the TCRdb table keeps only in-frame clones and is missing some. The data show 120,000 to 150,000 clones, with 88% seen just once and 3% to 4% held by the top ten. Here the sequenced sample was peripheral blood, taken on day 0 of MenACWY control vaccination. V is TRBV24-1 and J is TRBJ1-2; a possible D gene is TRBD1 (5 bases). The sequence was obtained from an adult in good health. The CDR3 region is CATARGENYGYTF. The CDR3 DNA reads TGTGCCACCGCCCGGGGGGAAAACTATGGCTACACCTTC.